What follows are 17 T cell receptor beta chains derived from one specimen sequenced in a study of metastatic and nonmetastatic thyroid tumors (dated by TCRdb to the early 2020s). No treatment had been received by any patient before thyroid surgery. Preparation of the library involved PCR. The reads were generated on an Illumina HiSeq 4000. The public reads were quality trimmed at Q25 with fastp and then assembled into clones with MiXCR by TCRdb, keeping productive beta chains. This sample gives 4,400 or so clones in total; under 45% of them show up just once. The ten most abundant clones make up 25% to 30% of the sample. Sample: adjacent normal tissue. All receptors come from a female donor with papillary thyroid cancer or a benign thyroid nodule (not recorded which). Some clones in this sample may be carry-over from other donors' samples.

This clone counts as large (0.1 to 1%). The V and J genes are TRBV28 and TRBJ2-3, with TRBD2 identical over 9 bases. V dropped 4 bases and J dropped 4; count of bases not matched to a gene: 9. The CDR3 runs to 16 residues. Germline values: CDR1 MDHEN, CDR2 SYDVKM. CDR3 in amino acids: CASSSISGSGADTQYF. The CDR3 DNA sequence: TGTGCCAGCAGTTCGATTAGCGGGAGTGGGGCAGATACGCAGTATTTT. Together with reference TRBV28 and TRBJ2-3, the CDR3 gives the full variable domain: DVKVTQSSRYLVKRTGEKVFLECVQDMDHENMFWYRQDPGLGLRLIYFSYDVKMKEKGDIPEGYSVSREKKERFSLILESASTNQTSMYLCASSSISGSGADTQYFGPGTRLTVL.

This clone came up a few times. CDR3 sequence reads: CASSYAPNTEAFF. The CDR3 DNA sequence: TGTGCCAGCAGTTACGCCCCGAACACTGAAGCTTTCTTT. The rearrangement joins TRBV6-5 to TRBJ1-1, with D unresolved. Trimming took 2 bases from V and 1 from J, leaving 5 bases between them. The CDR3 totals 13 residues. Germline V gives CDR1 MNHEY, CDR2 SVGAGI.

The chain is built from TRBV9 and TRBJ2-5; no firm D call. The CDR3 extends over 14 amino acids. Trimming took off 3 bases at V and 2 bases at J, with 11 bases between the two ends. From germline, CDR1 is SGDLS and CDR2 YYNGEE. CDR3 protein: CASSAEGTQETQYF. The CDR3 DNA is TGTGCCAGCAGCGCCGAAGGAACTCAAGAGACCCAGTACTTC.

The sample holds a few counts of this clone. The CDR3 here is CASSLSGNEQFF. The CDR3 DNA follows: TGTGCCAGCAGTCTTAGCGGGAATGAGCAGTTCTTC. The chain couples TRBV6-1 to TRBJ2-1; 7 nucleotides line up with TRBD2. The germline V gene has CDR1 MNHNS and CDR2 SASEGT. V gave up 5 bases and J gave up 7 bases; unmatched junction bases: 2. The CDR3 covers 12 residues.

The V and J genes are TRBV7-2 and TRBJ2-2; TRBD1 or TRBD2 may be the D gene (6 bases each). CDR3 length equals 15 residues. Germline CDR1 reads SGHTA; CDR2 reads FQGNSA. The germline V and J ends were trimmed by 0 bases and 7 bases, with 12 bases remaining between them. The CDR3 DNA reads TGTGCCAGCAGCTTAGCGTCGGGGGCAGGCGGGGAGCTGTTTTTT. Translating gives CASSLASGAGGELFF.

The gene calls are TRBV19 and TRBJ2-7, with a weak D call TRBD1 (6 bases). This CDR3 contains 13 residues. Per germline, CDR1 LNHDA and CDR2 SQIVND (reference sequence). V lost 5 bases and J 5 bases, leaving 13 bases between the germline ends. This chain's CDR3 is CASSYQGNDEQYF. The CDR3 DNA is TGTGCCAGTAGTTACCAGGGGAATGACGAGCAGTACTTC.

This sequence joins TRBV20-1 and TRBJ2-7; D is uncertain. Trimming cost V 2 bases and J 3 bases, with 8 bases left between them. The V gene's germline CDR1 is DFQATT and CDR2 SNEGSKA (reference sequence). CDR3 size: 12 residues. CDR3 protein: CSARSLSYEQYF. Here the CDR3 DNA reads TGCAGTGCTAGATCTCTGAGCTACGAGCAGTACTTC.

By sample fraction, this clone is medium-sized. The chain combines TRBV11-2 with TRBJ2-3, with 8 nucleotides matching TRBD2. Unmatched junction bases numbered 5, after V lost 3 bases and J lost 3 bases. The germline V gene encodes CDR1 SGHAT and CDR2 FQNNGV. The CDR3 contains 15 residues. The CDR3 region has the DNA TGTGCCAGCAGCTTTACTAGCGGAGGAACAGATACGCAGTATTTT. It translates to CASSFTSGGTDTQYF. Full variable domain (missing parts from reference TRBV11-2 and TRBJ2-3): EAGVAQSPRYKIIEKRQSVAFWCNPISGHATLYWYQQILGQGPKLLIQFQNNGVVDDSQLPKDRFSAERLKGVDSTLKIQPAKLEDSAVYLCASSFTSGGTDTQYFGPGTRLTVL.

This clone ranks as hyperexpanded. The CDR3 loop reads CASSDPGAYGNTIYF. CDR3 DNA sequence: TGTGCCAGCAGCGACCCCGGGGCTTACGGAAACACCATATATTTT. This chain uses TRBV28 with TRBJ1-3; TRBD1 is a possible D gene (5 bases). This CDR3 has 15 amino acids. Germline V CDR1 and CDR2: MDHEN, SYDVKM. V lost 6 bases and J lost 4, with 16 bases in between.

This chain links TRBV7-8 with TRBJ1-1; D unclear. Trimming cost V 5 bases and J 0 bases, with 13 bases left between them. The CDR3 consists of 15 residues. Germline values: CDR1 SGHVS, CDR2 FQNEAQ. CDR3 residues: CASSPSSTLNTEAFF. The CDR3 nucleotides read TGTGCCAGCAGCCCGTCGTCGACACTGAACACTGAAGCTTTCTTT.

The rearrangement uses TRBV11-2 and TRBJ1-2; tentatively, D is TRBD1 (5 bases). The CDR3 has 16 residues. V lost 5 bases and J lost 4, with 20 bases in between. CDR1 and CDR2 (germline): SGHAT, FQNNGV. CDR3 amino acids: CASSTYTGGDSYGYTF. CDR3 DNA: TGTGCCAGCAGCACGTATACAGGAGGGGATAGCTATGGCTACACCTTC.

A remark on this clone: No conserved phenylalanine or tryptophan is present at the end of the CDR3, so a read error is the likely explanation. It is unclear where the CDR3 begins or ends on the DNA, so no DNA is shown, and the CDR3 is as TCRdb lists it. CDR3 sequence: CASSSPGQGYNERIL. The chain joins TRBV27 to TRBJ2-1; the table's D call of TRBD1 was not tested on the DNA. Looked up from germline, CDR1 is MNHEY and CDR2 is SMNVEV (reference sequence). The CDR3 is 15 amino acids long, termini counted.

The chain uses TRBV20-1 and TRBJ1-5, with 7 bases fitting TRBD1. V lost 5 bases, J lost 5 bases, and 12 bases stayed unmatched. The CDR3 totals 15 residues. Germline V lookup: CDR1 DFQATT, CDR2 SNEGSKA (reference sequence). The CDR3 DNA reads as TGCAGTGCTTCCAGTCACAGGGGAGGGGATCAGCCCCAGCATTTT. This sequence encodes CSASSHRGGDQPQHF.

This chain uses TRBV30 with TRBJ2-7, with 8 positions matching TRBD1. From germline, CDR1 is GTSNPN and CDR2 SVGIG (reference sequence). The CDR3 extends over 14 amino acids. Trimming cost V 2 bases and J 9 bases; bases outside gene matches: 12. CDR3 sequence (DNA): TGTGCCTGGAGTAGGGGTATCGCAGGGGGCGGGCAGTACTTC. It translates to CAWSRGIAGGGQYF.

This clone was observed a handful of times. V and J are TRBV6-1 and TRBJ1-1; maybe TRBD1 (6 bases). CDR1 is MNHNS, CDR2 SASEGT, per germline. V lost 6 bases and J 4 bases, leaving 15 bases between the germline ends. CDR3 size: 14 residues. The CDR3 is CASRTRGRATEAFF. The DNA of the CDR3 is TGTGCCAGCAGAACTAGGGGGAGAGCCACTGAAGCTTTCTTT.

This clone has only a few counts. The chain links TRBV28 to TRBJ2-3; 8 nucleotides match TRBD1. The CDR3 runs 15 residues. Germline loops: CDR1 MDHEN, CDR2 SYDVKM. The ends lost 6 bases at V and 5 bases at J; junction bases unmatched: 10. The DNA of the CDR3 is TGTGCCAGCAGGCTCCGGGACAGGCCTTTAGATACGCAGTATTTT. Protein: CASRLRDRPLDTQYF. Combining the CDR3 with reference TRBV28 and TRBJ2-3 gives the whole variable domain DVKVTQSSRYLVKRTGEKVFLECVQDMDHENMFWYRQDPGLGLRLIYFSYDVKMKEKGDIPEGYSVSREKKERFSLILESASTNQTSMYLCASRLRDRPLDTQYFGPGTRLTVL.

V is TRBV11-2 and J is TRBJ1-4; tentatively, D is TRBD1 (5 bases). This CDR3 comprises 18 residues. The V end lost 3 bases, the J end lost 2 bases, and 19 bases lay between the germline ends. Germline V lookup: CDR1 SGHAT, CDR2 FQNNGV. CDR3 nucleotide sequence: TGTGCCAGCAGCTTCAGTACAGGTCGGGGGGAGACTAATGAAAAACTGTTTTTT. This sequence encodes CASSFSTGRGETNEKLFF.